This TCR beta chain was retrieved from a study of glioma-infiltrating T cells. A remark on this clonotype: What it binds is not known.

Study results and caveats: Non-neoplastic patients had below-expected tissue-blood divergence, while all gliomas exceeded expectation. Only very few CDR3 sequences appeared in both tissue and blood.

This CDR3 contains 13 residues. Trimming took off 6 bases at V and 1 base at J, with 9 bases between the two ends. Germline V gene lookup returns CDR1 MNHEY and CDR2 SMNVEV (reference sequence). Using RNA template, CDR3s of TCR alpha and beta were amplified with iRepertoire arm-PCR. For one-step reverse transcription and amplification, roughly 85-450 ng of tissue mRNA or PBMC total RNA was used. Via MiXCR, TCRdb re-called the multiplex PCR reads, giving one row per CDR3 protein. The sample gives roughly 100,000 distinct CDR3 sequences, 25% to 30% of which show up once; about 40% is in the top ten. V is TRBV27 and J is TRBJ1-1; no reliable D call. Sample: glioma tissue, nonneoplastic brain tissue, or PBMCs (not recorded which). The receptor comes from a human donor with low-grade glioma or glioblastoma, undergoing nonglioma brain surgery, or in good health (not recorded which). The CDR3 nucleotides read TGTGCCAGCAGCCAGACGGAGAACACTGAAGCTTTCTTT. It codes for CASSQTENTEAFF.